Detailed here is one T cell receptor beta chain. Its antigen is as yet unknown. CDR1 is SGHAT and CDR2 is FQNNGV in the germline V gene. The CDR3 has 11 residues. Trimming took off 5 bases at V and 6 bases at J, with 8 bases between the two ends. The sample originates from a study of T cells in Graves' hyperthyroidism and ophthalmopathy. Findings and caveats of the study: In validation, the model predicted ophthalmopathy. These predictions came a median roughly seven months before onset.

RNA transcripts were the template for amplifying TCR beta CDR3 regions. The HTBI primer set served for first-round RT-PCR of the TCR CDR3. TCRdb recomputed calls from the multiplex PCR reads with MiXCR, one row per CDR3 protein. This table holds 500,000 to 650,000 distinct CDR3 sequences, 46% found once. Sequencing was done on a sample of peripheral blood or thyroid tissue (not recorded which). The sequence came from an adult woman with Graves' disease, either hyperthyroidism or ophthalmopathy (not recorded which). The rearrangement uses TRBV11-2 and TRBJ2-7; D unresolved. The CDR3, as DNA: TGTGCCAGCAGCCCGCGGATCGAGCAGTACTTC. Amino acid sequence: CASSPRIEQYF. Supplemented by reference TRBV11-2 and TRBJ2-7, the full variable domain reads EAGVAQSPRYKIIEKRQSVAFWCNPISGHATLYWYQQILGQGPKLLIQFQNNGVVDDSQLPKDRFSAERLKGVDSTLKIQPAKLEDSAVYLCASSPRIEQYFGPGTRLTVT.